This record looks at one TCR beta chain sequence and its context. Its antigen is not identified. In this CDR3 the conserved last residue, phenylalanine or tryptophan, is missing, so a read error is likely. The roughly 17-31 mg bulk tissue piece was not sorted before simultaneous RNA and DNA extraction. This sample is drawn from a study of tumor-infiltrating lymphocytes in primary liver carcinoma. About the study: Spanning 4.2 to 10 cm, the tumors were T1-T3 N0M0. Study findings and constraints: Blood trailed tumors significantly in top-250-clone fraction (p = 0.039). Appearing in all five tumor regions was true of only about 8-25% of top clones.

Reverse transcription of 500 to 650 ng total RNA with a constant-region primer produced TCR beta cDNA. A slightly modified ARM-PCR protocol with three nested multiplex PCR rounds produced these TCR beta libraries. The first two PCR rounds used TRBV1-TRBV30 forward primers with a C-beta reverse primer, around 10 cycles each. Each CDR3 protein is one row after TCRdb ran MiXCR on the multiplex PCR reads. Among about 20,000 distinct CDR3 sequences listed, 79% were seen once. Germline V gene sequence: CDR1 MDHEN, CDR2 SYDVKM. The CDR3 is 11 residues long. V was clipped by 3 bases and J by 8 bases, with 7 bases between them.

Sequencing was performed on liver tumor tissue from sampling region 4. Subset noted: tumor region T4, right-lateral pole. The receptor's source is a woman between 25 and 40 years old with primary liver carcinoma and hepatitis B virus infection. This rearrangement joins TRBV28 to TRBJ1-1; D not resolved. The CDR3, as DNA: TGTGCCAGCAGTTTCGGGCGAGAAGCTTTCCTT. Amino acids: CASSFGREAFL.